This TCR beta chain was sequenced during a study of cytotoxic CD8 clonotypes in ibrutinib-treated CLL. Study-level background: Partial responders 24, complete 2; approximately twelve progressed and 14 stayed in remission by median 68 months. Response material was collected after a median around 12 months of treatment, range 6 to 36.

The CDR3 contains 15 residues. Germline V lookup: CDR1 LNHDA, CDR2 SQIVND (reference sequence). V was shortened by 5 bases and J by 2 bases, with 15 bases between the two germline ends. Assay used: immunoSEQ multiplex PCR; TCRdb lists only in-frame clones, some missing. The sample records 15,000 to 20,000 clones, around 63% being singletons. The TCR sequence derives from a human donor with chronic lymphocytic leukemia. V and J are TRBV19 and TRBJ2-5, with D uncertain. The input for sequencing was PBMCs, taken before ibrutinib treatment. CDR3 bases: TGTGCCAGTAGTGGCCGACGCGGCAGACAAGAGACCCAGTACTTC. It is translated as CASSGRRGRQETQYF.